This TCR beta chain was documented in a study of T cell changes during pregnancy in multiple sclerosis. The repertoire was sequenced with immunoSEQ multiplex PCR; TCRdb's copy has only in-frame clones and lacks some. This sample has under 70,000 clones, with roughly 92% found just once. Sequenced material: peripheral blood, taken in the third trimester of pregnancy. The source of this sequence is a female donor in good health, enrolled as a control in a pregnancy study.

CDR3 sequence: CASSSSGGAGETQYF. Written as DNA, the CDR3 is TGTGCCAGCAGCTCTAGCGGGGGGGCCGGTGAGACCCAGTACTTC. This sequence joins TRBV7-3 and TRBJ2-5; 12 nucleotides line up with TRBD2. The CDR3 is made up of 15 amino acids. Germline V lookup: CDR1 SGHTA, CDR2 FQGTGA. The J segment lost 5 bases and the V segment lost 4 bases, leaving 5 bases of the junction unmatched.